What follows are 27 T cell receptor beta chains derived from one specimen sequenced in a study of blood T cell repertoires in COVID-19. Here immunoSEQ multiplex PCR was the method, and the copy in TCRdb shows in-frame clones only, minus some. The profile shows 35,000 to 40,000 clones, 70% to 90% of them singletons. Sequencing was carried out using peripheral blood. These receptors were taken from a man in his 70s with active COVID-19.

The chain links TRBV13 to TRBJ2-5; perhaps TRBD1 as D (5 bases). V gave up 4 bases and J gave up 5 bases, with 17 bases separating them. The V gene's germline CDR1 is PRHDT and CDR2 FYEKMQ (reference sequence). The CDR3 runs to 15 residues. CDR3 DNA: TGTGCCAGCAGCTCCGGCCCGGACATGGTGGAGACCCAGTACTTC. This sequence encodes CASSSGPDMVETQYF.

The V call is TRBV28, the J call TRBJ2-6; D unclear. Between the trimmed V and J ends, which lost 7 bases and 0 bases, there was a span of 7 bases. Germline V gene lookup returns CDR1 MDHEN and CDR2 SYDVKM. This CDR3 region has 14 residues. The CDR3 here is CASIRSSGANVLTF. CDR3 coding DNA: TGTGCCAGCATCCGGTCCTCTGGGGCCAACGTCCTGACTTTC.

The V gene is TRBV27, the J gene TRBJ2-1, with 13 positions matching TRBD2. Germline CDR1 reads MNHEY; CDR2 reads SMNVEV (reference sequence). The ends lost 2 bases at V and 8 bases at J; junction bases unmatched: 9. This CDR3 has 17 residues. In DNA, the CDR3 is TGTGCCAGCAGTTTAAGACTAGCGGGAGGTGTGGTTGATGAGCAGTTCTTC. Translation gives CASSLRLAGGVVDEQFF.

The CDR3 reads CASSRDREWSPLHF. The CDR3 region has the DNA TGTGCCAGCTCACGGGACAGGGAATGGTCACCCCTCCACTTT. The genes are TRBV18 and TRBJ1-6; 9 positions agree with TRBD1. V lost 4 bases and J lost 10; bases outside the gene matches: 5. The CDR3 runs to 14 residues. Germline assignment: CDR1 KGHSH and CDR2 LQKENI.

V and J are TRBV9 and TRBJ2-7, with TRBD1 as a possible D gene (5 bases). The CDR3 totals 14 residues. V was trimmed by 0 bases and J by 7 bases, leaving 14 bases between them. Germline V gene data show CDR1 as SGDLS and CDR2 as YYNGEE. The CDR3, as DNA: TGTGCCAGCAGCGTAGTCTCAGGGTTAGGGGAGCAGTACTTC. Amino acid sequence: CASSVVSGLGEQYF.

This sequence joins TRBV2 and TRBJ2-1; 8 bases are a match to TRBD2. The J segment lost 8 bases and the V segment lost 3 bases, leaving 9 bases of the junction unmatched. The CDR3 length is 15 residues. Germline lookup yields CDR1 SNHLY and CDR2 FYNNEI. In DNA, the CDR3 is TGTGCCAGCAGTGATCCCTTCGGGAGGGAGGATGAGCAGTTCTTC. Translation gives CASSDPFGREDEQFF.

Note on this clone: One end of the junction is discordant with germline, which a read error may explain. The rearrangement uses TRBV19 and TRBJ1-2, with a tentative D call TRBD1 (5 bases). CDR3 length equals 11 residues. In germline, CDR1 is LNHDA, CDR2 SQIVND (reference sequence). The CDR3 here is CASSIGQSSAF. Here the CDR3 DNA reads TGTGCCAGTAGTATAGGACAGTCTTCTGCCTTC.

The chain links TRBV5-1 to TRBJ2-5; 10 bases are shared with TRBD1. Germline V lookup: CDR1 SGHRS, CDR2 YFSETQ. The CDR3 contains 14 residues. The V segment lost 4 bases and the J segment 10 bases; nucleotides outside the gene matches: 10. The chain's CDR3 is CASSQMTGGPLQYF. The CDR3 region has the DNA TGCGCCAGCAGCCAAATGACAGGGGGCCCACTCCAGTACTTC.

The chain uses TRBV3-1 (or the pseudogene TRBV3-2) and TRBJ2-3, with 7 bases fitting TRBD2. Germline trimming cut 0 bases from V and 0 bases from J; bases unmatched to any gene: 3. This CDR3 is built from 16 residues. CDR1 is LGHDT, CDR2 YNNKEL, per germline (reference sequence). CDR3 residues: CASSQEQRESTDTQYF. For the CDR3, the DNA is TGTGCCAGCAGCCAAGAACAGCGGGAAAGCACAGATACGCAGTATTTT.

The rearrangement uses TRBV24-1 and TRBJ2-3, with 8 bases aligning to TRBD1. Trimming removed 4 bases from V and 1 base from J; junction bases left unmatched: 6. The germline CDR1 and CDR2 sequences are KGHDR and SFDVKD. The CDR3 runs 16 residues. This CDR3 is CATSDPTRGRTDTQYF. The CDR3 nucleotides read TGTGCCACCAGTGACCCGACCAGGGGGCGCACAGATACGCAGTATTTT.

CDR3 DNA: TGTGCCAGCTCACCACCCAGGGGGAACACTGAAGCTTTCTTT. Residues: CASSPPRGNTEAFF. The chain links TRBV18 to TRBJ1-1; D is possibly TRBD1 (6 bases). CDR3 length: 14 residues. Trimming removed 0 bases from V and 1 base from J, with 6 bases in between. Germline CDR1 and CDR2: KGHSH and LQKENI.

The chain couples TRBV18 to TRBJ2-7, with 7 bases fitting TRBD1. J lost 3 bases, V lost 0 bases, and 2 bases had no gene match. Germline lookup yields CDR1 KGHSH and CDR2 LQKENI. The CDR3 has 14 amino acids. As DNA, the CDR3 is TGTGCCAGCTCACCACCCCCAGGGGGCTACGAGCAGTACTTC. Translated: CASSPPPGGYEQYF.

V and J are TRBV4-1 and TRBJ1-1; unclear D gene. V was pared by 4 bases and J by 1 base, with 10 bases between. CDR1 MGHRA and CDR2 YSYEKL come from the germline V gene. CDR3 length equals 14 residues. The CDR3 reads CASSRTERNTEAFF. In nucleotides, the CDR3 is TGCGCCAGCAGCCGGACTGAGAGGAACACTGAAGCTTTCTTT.

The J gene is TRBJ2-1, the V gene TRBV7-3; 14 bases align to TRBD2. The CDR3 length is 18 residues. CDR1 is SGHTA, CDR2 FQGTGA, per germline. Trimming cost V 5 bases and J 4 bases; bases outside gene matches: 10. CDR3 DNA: TGTGCCAGCAGCCTACAGACTAGCGGGAGGGCCGGTTACAATGAGCAGTTCTTC. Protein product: CASSLQTSGRAGYNEQFF.

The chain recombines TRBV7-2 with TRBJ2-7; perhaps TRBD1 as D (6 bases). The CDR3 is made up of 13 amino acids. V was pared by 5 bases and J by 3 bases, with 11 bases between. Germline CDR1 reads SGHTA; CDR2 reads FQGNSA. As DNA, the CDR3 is TGTGCCAGCAGCCAAAGAGGGGGCTACGAGCAGTACTTC. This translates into CASSQRGGYEQYF.

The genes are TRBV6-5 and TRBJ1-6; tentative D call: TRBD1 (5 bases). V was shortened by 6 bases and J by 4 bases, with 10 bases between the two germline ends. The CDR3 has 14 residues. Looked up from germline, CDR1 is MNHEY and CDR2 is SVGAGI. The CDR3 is CASSLGQYNSPLHF. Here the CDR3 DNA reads TGTGCCAGCAGCTTGGGGCAGTATAATTCACCCCTCCACTTT.

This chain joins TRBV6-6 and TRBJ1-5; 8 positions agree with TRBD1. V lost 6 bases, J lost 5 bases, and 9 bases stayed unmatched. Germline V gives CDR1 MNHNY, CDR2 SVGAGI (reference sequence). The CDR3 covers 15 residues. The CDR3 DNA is TGTGCCAGCAGCTACGCAGGGGGCGCCGATCAGCCCCAGCATTTT. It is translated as CASSYAGGADQPQHF.

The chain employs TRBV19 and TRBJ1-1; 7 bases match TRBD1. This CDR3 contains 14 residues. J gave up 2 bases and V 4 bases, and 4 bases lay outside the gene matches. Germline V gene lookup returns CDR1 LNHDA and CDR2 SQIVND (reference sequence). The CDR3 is CASSRQGGNTEAFF. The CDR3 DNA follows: TGTGCCAGTAGTAGGCAGGGGGGTAACACTGAAGCTTTCTTT.

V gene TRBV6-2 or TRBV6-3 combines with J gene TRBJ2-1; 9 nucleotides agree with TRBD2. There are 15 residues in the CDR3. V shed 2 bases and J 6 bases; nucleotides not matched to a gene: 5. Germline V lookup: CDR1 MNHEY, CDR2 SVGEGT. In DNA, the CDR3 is TGTGCCAGCAGTTACCTCCGGACTAGCGTCAATGAGCAGTTCTTC. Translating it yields CASSYLRTSVNEQFF.

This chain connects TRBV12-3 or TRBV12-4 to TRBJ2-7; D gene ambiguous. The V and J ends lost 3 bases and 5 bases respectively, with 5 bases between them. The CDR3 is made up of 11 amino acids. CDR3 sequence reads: CASSLGHEQYF. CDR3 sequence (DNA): TGTGCCAGCAGTTTGGGCCACGAGCAGTACTTC.

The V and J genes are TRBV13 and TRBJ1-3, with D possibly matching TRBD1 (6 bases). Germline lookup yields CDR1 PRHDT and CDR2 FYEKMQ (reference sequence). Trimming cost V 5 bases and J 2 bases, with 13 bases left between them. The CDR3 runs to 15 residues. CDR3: CASSQRGLPGNTIYF. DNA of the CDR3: TGTGCCAGCAGCCAAAGGGGGTTGCCTGGAAACACCATATATTTT.

The CDR3 protein is CASSWAGGSGEQYF. Written as DNA, the CDR3 is TGTGCCAGCAGCTGGGCTGGCGGGAGTGGCGAGCAGTACTTC. The chain links TRBV11-2 to TRBJ2-7; 7 bases are shared with TRBD2. This CDR3 region has 14 residues. CDR1 is SGHAT, CDR2 FQNNGV, per germline. Trimming at V came to 4 bases and at J to 6 bases, leaving 9 bases not matched to a gene.

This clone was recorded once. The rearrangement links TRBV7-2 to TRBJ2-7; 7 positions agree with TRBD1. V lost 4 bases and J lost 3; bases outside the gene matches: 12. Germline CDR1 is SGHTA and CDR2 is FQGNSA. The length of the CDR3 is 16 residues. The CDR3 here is CASSSDRRQGYYEQYF. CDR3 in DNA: TGTGCCAGCAGCTCAGACCGTCGACAGGGTTACTACGAGCAGTACTTC.

CDR3 DNA: TGTGCCAGCTCAACCGGGACAGCCTATAATTCACCCCTCCACTTT. Translated, it gives CASSTGTAYNSPLHF. J is TRBJ1-6 and V is TRBV18, with TRBD1 matching 7 bases. V lost 5 bases, J lost 2 bases, and 3 bases stayed unmatched. Germline V CDR1 and CDR2: KGHSH, LQKENI. This CDR3 comprises 15 residues.

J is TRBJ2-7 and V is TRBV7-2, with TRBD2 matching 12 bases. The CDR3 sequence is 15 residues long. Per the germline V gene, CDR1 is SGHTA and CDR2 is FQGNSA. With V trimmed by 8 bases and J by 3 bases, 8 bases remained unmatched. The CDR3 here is CASGYLAGGYYEQYF. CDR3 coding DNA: TGTGCCAGCGGGTATCTAGCGGGAGGGTACTACGAGCAGTACTTC. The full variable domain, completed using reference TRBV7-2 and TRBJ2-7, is GAGVSQSPSNKVTEKGKDVELRCDPISGHTALYWYRQSLGQGLEFLIYFQGNSAPDKSGLPSDRFSAERTGGSVSTLTIQRTQQEDSAVYLCASGYLAGGYYEQYFGPGTRLTVT.

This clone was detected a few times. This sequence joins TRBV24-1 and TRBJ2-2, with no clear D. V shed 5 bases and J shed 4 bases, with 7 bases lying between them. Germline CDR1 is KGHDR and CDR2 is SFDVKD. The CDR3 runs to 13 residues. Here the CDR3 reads CATSGPVTGELFF. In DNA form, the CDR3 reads TGTGCCACCAGTGGGCCAGTCACCGGGGAGCTGTTTTTT.

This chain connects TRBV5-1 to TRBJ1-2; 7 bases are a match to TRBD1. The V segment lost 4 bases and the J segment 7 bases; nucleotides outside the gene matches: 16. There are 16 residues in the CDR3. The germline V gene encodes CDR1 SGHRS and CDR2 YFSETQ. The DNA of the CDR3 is TGCGCCAGCAGCCACGATACAGGGGCGGGTTATCGTGGCTACACCTTC. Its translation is CASSHDTGAGYRGYTF.